Sequencing of this TCR beta chain was carried out in a study of shared clonotypes between healthy human individuals. The CDR3 is 16 residues long. Germline loops: CDR1 MNHNS, CDR2 SASEGT. The ends lost 1 base at V and 4 bases at J; junction bases unmatched: 6. Clones were sequenced by immunoSEQ multiplex PCR, and TCRdb holds only the in-frame ones, with some missing. The data contain about 1 million clones, about 80% of them singletons. The V call is TRBV6-1, the J call TRBJ2-2; 7 positions match TRBD1. This TCR was sampled from a man in his late teens or twenties in good health. The sequenced material came from memory CD4+ T cells sorted from blood. Described subset: CD45RA-negative fraction. CDR3 nucleotides: TGTGCCAGCAGTGAAGGGACAGGTGGGCCCACCGGGGAGCTGTTTTTT. Amino acid sequence: CASSEGTGGPTGELFF.